A single count supports the clone carrying this T cell receptor (beta chain). As yet, its antigen is unknown. Researchers reported sorting CD4+ naive, central memory, regulatory and stem cell-like memory cells via CD45RO/CCR7/CD25/CD127/CD95/CD27. Each sorted population was over 95% pure. The data were taken from a study of beta chain features in type 1 diabetes. TCRB transcripts that were expressed got sequenced, as all of the isolated RNA had been reverse transcribed. Sequencing used immunoSEQ multiplex PCR; TCRdb keeps in-frame clones, though not all of them. There are about 320,000 clones in the sample; around 13% occur only once, and 6.7% lies in the top ten. V was cut by 1 base and J by 0 bases, with 7 bases left in between. CDR1 is SGHNT and CDR2 is YENEEA in the germline V gene. The CDR3 is 14 amino acids. Study-level findings and limits: Type 1 diabetes patients had TCRB CDR3s that were shorter (moderately but significantly so) in all four CD4+ subsets. Healthy donors had naive, central memory and Treg TCRB repertoires that appeared less similar than those seen among patients.

The origin of this receptor is a man aged 25-40 years in good health. The sequenced material came from central memory CD4+ T cells from blood. The chain uses TRBV11-3 and TRBJ2-7; D is ambiguous. For the CDR3, the DNA is TGTGCCAGCAGCTTAGCCAGGAACTCCTACGAGCAGTACGTC. Translating it yields CASSLARNSYEQYV.